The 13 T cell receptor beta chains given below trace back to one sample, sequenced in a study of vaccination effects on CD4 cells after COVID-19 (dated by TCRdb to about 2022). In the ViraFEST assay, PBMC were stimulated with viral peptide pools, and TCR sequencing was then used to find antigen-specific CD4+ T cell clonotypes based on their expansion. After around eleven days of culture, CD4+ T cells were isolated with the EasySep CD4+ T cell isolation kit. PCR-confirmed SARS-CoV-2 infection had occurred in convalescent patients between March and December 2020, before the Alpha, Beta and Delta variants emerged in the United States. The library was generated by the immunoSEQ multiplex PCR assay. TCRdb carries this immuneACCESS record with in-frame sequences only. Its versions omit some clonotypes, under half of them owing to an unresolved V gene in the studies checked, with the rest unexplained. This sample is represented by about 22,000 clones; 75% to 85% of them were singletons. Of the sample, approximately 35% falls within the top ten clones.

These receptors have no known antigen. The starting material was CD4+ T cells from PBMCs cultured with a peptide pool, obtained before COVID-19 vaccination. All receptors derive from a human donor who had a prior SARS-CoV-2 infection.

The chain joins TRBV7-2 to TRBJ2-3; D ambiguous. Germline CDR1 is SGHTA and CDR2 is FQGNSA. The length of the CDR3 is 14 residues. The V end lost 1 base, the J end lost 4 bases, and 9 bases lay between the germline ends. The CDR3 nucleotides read TGTGCCAGCAGCTTAGGGGTGGTGGCAGATACGCAGTATTTT. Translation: CASSLGVVADTQYF.

The CDR3 sequence is CASSLGWGEKLFF. DNA of the CDR3: TGCGCCAGCAGCTTGGGCTGGGGGGAAAAACTGTTTTTT. J is TRBJ1-4 and V is TRBV5-1; possibly TRBD1 for D (5 bases). Germline V CDR1 and CDR2: SGHRS, YFSETQ. The V gene lost 0 bases and the J gene lost 8 bases, with 8 bases spanning the gap. The CDR3 totals 13 residues.

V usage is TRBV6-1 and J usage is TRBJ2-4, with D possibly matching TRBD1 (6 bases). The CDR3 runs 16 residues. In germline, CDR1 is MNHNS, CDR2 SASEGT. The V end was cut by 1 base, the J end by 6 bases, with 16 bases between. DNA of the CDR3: TGTGCCAGCAGTGAAGAGCCTTACAGGGCGGGAAACATTCAGTACTTC. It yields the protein CASSEEPYRAGNIQYF.

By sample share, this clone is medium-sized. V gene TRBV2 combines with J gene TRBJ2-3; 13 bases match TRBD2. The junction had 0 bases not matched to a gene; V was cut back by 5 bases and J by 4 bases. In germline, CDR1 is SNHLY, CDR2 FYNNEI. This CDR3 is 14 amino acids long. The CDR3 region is CASSTSGGADTQYF. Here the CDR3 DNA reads TGTGCCAGCAGTACTAGCGGGGGGGCAGATACGCAGTATTTT.

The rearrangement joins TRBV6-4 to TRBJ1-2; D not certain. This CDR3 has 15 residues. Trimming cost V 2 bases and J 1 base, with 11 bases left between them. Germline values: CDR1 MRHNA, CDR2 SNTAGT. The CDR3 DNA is TGTGCCAGCAGTGACACGACGCGGGTTAACTATGGCTACACCTTC. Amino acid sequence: CASSDTTRVNYGYTF.

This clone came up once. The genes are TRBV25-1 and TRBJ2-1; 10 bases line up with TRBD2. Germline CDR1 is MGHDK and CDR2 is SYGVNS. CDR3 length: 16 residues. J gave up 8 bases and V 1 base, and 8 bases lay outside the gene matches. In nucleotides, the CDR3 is TGTGCCAGCAGTGAATTGCTAGCGGGAGCGTACGATGAGCAGTTCTTC. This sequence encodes CASSELLAGAYDEQFF.

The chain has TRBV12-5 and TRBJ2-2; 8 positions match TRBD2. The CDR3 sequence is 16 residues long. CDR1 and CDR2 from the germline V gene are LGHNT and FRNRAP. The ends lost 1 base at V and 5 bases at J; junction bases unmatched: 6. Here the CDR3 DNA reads TGTGCTAGTGGTTTGGGTCCCGGGGGGGCTACCGGGGAGCTGTTTTTT. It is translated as CASGLGPGGATGELFF.

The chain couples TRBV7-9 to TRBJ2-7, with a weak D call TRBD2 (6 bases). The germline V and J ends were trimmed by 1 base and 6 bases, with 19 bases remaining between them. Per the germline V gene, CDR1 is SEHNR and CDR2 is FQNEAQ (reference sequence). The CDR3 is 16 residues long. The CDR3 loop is CASSLDLAGTSREQYF. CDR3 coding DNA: TGTGCCAGCAGCTTAGATTTGGCGGGGACGAGCCGCGAGCAGTACTTC.

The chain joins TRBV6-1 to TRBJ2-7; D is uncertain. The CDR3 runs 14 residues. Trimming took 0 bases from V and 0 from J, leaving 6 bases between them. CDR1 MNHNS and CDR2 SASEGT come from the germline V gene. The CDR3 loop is CASSEASDSYEQYF. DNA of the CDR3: TGTGCCAGCAGTGAAGCGTCAGACTCCTACGAGCAGTACTTC.

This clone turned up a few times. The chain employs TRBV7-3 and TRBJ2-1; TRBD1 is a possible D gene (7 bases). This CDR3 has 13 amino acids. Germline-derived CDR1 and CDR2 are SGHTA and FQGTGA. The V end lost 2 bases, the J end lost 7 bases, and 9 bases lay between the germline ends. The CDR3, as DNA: TGTGCCAGCAGCTTAGCGGGACAGAATGAGCAGTTCTTC. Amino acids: CASSLAGQNEQFF.

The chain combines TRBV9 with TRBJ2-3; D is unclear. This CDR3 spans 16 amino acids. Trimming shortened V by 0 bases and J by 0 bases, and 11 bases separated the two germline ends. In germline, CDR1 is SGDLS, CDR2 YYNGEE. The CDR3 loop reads CASSVDGAASTDTQYF. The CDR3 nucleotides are TGTGCCAGCAGCGTAGACGGTGCGGCTAGCACAGATACGCAGTATTTT.

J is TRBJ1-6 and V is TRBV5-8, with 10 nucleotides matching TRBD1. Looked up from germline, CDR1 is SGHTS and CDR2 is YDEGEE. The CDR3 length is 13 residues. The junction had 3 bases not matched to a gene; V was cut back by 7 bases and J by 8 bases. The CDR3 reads CASGQGGDSPLHF. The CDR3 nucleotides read TGTGCCAGCGGACAGGGGGGAGATTCACCCCTCCACTTT.

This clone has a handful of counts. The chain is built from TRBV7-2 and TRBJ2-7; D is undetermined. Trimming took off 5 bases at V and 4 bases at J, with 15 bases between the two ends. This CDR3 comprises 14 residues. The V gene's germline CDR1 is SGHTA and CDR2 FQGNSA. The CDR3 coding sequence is TGTGCCAGCAGCCCCGGACGGCCGCGATACGAGCAGTACTTC. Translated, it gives CASSPGRPRYEQYF. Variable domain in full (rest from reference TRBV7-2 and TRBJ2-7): GAGVSQSPSNKVTEKGKDVELRCDPISGHTALYWYRQSLGQGLEFLIYFQGNSAPDKSGLPSDRFSAERTGGSVSTLTIQRTQQEDSAVYLCASSPGRPRYEQYFGPGTRLTVT.